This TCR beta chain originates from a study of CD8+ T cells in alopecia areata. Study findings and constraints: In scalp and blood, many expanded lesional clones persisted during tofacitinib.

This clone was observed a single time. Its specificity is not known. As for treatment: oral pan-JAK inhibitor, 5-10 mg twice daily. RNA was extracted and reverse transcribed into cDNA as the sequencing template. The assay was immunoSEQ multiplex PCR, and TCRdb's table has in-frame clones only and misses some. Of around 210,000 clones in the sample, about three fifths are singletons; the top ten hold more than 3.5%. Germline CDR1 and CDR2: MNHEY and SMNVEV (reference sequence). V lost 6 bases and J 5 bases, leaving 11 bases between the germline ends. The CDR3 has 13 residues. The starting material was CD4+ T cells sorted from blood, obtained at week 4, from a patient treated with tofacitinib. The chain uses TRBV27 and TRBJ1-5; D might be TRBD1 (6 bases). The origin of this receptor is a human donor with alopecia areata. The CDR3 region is CASRQGRDQPQHF. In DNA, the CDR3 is TGTGCCAGCAGACAGGGAAGGGATCAGCCCCAGCATTTT.